The 27 T cell receptor beta chains listed next were all sequenced from one sample in a study of cytomegalovirus exposure and HLA in healthy donors (dated by TCRdb to 2017 to 2019). The receptor library was made with the immunoSEQ multiplex PCR assay. The multiplex PCR relied on a mix of 60 forward primers for TCR Vbeta segments and 13 reverse primers for TCR Jbeta segments. TCRdb re-hosts the immuneACCESS table, in-frame sequences only. Its copies lack some clones; in the studies checked, an unresolved V gene accounts for under half of them, and the cause for the rest is not known. This sample has around 300,000 clones in its table, and roughly 90% of those were observed once. 2% to 3% of the sample is taken by the ten largest. The sample consisted of PBMCs. The receptors stem from a woman under 30 in good health and CMV-seronegative.

The rearrangement joins TRBV6-4 to TRBJ1-3; 7 nucleotides agree with TRBD1. J was trimmed by 4 bases and V by 1 base; bases with no gene match: 13. The CDR3 length is 18 residues. Germline V gene data show CDR1 as MRHNA and CDR2 as SNTAGT. CDR3 coding DNA: TGTGCCAGCAGTGACTGTCTCCCAGGCAGGGGGTCCGGAAACACCATATATTTT. Amino acids: CASSDCLPGRGSGNTIYF.

The rearrangement links TRBV27 to TRBJ2-4; weak D call: TRBD1 (8 bases). The CDR3 totals 16 residues. CDR1 is MNHEY and CDR2 is SMNVEV in the germline V gene (reference sequence). V lost 6 bases and J 0 bases, leaving 15 bases between the germline ends. The CDR3 coding sequence is TGTGCCAGCAGCACCAACAGGGGGGGAGCCAAAAACATTCAGTACTTC. Amino acids: CASSTNRGGAKNIQYF.

J is TRBJ2-2 and V is TRBV4-2, with D possibly TRBD1 on 6 matching bases. CDR1 is LGHNA, CDR2 YNFKEQ, per germline. This CDR3 has 18 residues. Trimming left V 0 bases short and J 2 bases short, with 16 bases between. CDR3 loop: CASSQDLQGQVNTGELFF. CDR3 bases: TGTGCCAGCAGCCAAGACCTACAGGGACAAGTTAACACCGGGGAGCTGTTTTTT.

The rearrangement links TRBV11-2 to TRBJ1-2, with TRBD1 as a possible D gene (5 bases). This CDR3 is built from 16 residues. V shed 3 bases and J shed 4 bases, with 18 bases lying between them. Looked up from germline, CDR1 is SGHAT and CDR2 is FQNNGV. This CDR3 reads CASSFSGMGLSYGYTF. Written as DNA, the CDR3 is TGTGCCAGCAGCTTTTCAGGGATGGGGCTTAGCTATGGCTACACCTTC.

J is TRBJ2-1 and V is TRBV9; 7 bases agree with TRBD2. Germline V gene sequence: CDR1 SGDLS, CDR2 YYNGEE. This CDR3 is 15 amino acids long. V lost 4 bases to trimming and J lost 6 bases; unmatched junction nucleotides: 10. In DNA form, the CDR3 reads TGTGCCAGCAGCCCCGGGGAGGGCGTTTTCAATGAGCAGTTCTTC. Its translation: CASSPGEGVFNEQFF.

This sequence joins TRBV7-7 and TRBJ2-2; the match to TRBD1 covers 7 bases. J was trimmed by 5 bases and V by 4 bases; bases with no gene match: 10. CDR1 is SSHAT and CDR2 is FNYEAQ in the germline V gene (reference sequence). This CDR3 is 16 amino acids long. The CDR3, as DNA: TGTGCCAGCAGCTCTACCGGGACAGCAAAAACCGGGGAGCTGTTTTTT. It specifies CASSSTGTAKTGELFF.

The chain joins TRBV29-1 to TRBJ1-2, with 7 bases lining up with TRBD1. In germline, CDR1 is SQVTM, CDR2 ANQGSEA. This CDR3 is built from 13 residues. With V trimmed by 6 bases and J by 1 base, 5 bases remained unmatched. The CDR3 is CSVQTGINYGYTF. The CDR3 DNA reads TGCAGCGTACAGACAGGGATTAACTATGGCTACACCTTC.

The J gene is TRBJ2-7, the V gene TRBV6-5; D is undetermined. The CDR3 has 13 amino acids. Trimming stripped 5 bases from V and 5 bases from J, with 13 bases between. Germline V gene sequence: CDR1 MNHEY, CDR2 SVGAGI. Here the CDR3 reads CASSIGDNNEQYF. CDR3 bases: TGTGCCAGCAGTATCGGTGACAACAACGAGCAGTACTTC.

The rearrangement links TRBV2 to TRBJ2-7, with TRBD1 matching over 12 bases. CDR3 length: 15 amino acids. Germline loops: CDR1 SNHLY, CDR2 FYNNEI. J was trimmed by 4 bases and V by 4 bases; bases with no gene match: 5. The CDR3 region has the DNA TGTGCCAGCAGTGGGGGGACAGGGGGCGGTTACGAGCAGTACTTC. Translated: CASSGGTGGGYEQYF.

The chain employs TRBV9 and TRBJ1-1; tentatively, D is TRBD1 (5 bases). The ends were cut back, 2 bases at V and 1 base at J, with 9 bases in the middle. The CDR3 has 14 residues. CDR1 SGDLS and CDR2 YYNGEE come from the germline V gene. CDR3 region: CASSVGQQNTEAFF. The CDR3, as DNA: TGTGCCAGCAGCGTGGGGCAGCAGAACACTGAAGCTTTCTTT.

This chain joins TRBV5-1 and TRBJ2-7; 8 bases align to TRBD1. The J segment lost 2 bases and the V segment lost 4 bases, leaving 11 bases of the junction unmatched. The CDR3 spans 16 residues. The germline V gene encodes CDR1 SGHRS and CDR2 YFSETQ. CDR3 region: CASSQRTGTIAYEQYF. The CDR3 bases are TGCGCCAGCAGCCAGAGGACAGGGACGATAGCCTACGAGCAGTACTTC.

Only one count was recorded for this clone. Germline and junction disagree at one end, which may indicate a read error. This sequence joins TRBV14 and TRBJ2-7, with D possibly matching TRBD2 (5 bases). Germline CDR1 SGHDN, CDR2 FVKESK. The CDR3 length is 12 residues. DNA of the CDR3: TGTGCCAGCAGCCTAGGAGCCGGAGCGGAAGACTTC. Amino acids: CASSLGAGAEDF.

In nucleotides, the CDR3 is TGTGCCAGCAGTGACAGGGCAGGTCGCGGCTACACCTTC. Translated: CASSDRAGRGYTF. V and J are TRBV6-1 and TRBJ1-2; D is possibly TRBD1 (5 bases). This CDR3 spans 13 amino acids. The germline V gene encodes CDR1 MNHNS and CDR2 SASEGT. The V end was cut by 3 bases, the J end by 8 bases, with 13 bases between.

This chain joins TRBV2 and TRBJ2-5; the D gene is possibly TRBD2 (5 bases). Per germline, CDR1 SNHLY and CDR2 FYNNEI. Trimming pared 1 base from V and 3 bases from J, leaving 9 bases between. The CDR3 has 14 residues. The CDR3 DNA is TGTGCCAGCAGTGAAGAGGGAGCGAAAGAGACCCAGTACTTC. Protein: CASSEEGAKETQYF. Complete variable domain (other parts from reference TRBV2 and TRBJ2-5): EPEVTQTPSHQVTQMGQEVILRCVPISNHLYFYWYRQILGQKVEFLVSFYNNEISEKSEIFDDQFSVERPDGSNFTLKIRSTKLEDSAMYFCASSEEGAKETQYFGPGTRLLVL.

The V call is TRBV4-1, the J call TRBJ2-5, with unresolved D. The J call may not be correct, given that the DNA end is closer to TRBJ2-7. The germline V gene has CDR1 MGHRA and CDR2 YSYEKL. The CDR3 is made up of 12 amino acids. CDR3 in DNA: TGCGCCAGCAGCCAAGATTCCTACGAGCAGTACTTC. Translated, it gives CASSQDSYEQYF.

The chain links TRBV4-1 to TRBJ1-4; D call uncertain. With 1 base removed from V and 6 bases from J, the gap between germline ends came to 12 bases. The CDR3 contains 15 residues. Germline lookup yields CDR1 MGHRA and CDR2 YSYEKL. CDR3 nucleotides: TGCGCCAGCAGCCAAGTTGCGGGGTTATATGAAAAACTGTTTTTT. Encoded protein: CASSQVAGLYEKLFF.

The rearrangement links TRBV9 to TRBJ1-3, with D possibly TRBD1 on 5 matching bases. The length of the CDR3 is 17 residues. Germline V gives CDR1 SGDLS, CDR2 YYNGEE. The ends were cut back, 0 bases at V and 0 bases at J, with 13 bases in the middle. CDR3 in amino acids: CASSVGGRRSSGNTIYF. The CDR3 DNA is TGTGCCAGCAGCGTAGGGGGCCGACGGTCCTCTGGAAACACCATATATTTT.

A single count supports this clone. The genes are TRBV6-5 and TRBJ1-2; 8 bases are shared with TRBD1. The CDR3 has 14 amino acids. V dropped 7 bases and J dropped 2; count of bases not matched to a gene: 6. Germline CDR1 and CDR2: MNHEY and SVGAGI. Written as DNA, the CDR3 is TGTGCCAGCAAAACCCCAGGGGGCAACTATGGCTACACCTTC. Its protein product is CASKTPGGNYGYTF.

The chain has TRBV15 and TRBJ2-7; D might be TRBD1 (6 bases). This CDR3 has 14 amino acids. CDR1 is LNHNV, CDR2 YYDKDF, per germline (reference sequence). Trimming took off 2 bases at V and 5 bases at J, with 13 bases between the two ends. CDR3 in DNA: TGTGCCACCAGCAGACTGGATCAGGGGAACGAGCAGTACTTC. Protein: CATSRLDQGNEQYF.

The chain uses TRBV15 and TRBJ2-7; weak D call: TRBD1 (5 bases). The CDR3 spans 15 residues. V lost 0 bases, J lost 4 bases, and 13 bases lay in between. Germline CDR1 reads LNHNV; CDR2 reads YYDKDF (reference sequence). CDR3 coding DNA: TGTGCCACCAGCAGAGATCCGGACAAGGCTTACGAGCAGTACTTC. Translation gives CATSRDPDKAYEQYF.

The chain couples TRBV27 to TRBJ1-5; D is ambiguous. The CDR3 covers 13 residues. Germline values: CDR1 MNHEY, CDR2 SMNVEV (reference sequence). Trimming left V 0 bases short and J 5 bases short, with 5 bases between. CDR3 protein: CASSLSLYQPQHF. In DNA form, the CDR3 reads TGTGCCAGCAGTTTATCCTTATATCAGCCCCAGCATTTT.

The chain recombines TRBV5-1 with TRBJ1-3; D call uncertain. This CDR3 region has 15 residues. V lost 4 bases and J lost 0, with 11 bases in between. Germline CDR1 and CDR2: SGHRS and YFSETQ. In DNA, the CDR3 is TGCGCCAGCAGCCCGGTGGGGAGCTCTGGAAACACCATATATTTT. Its translation is CASSPVGSSGNTIYF.

The rearrangement links TRBV6-5 to TRBJ1-4, with D uncertain. Deletions cut 3 bases from V and 7 bases from J, with 6 bases between. Germline V CDR1 and CDR2: MNHEY, SVGAGI. The CDR3 extends over 12 amino acids. The DNA for the CDR3 is TGTGCCAGCAGTTATTCAGGTGAAAAACTGTTTTTT. As protein: CASSYSGEKLFF.

This clone appeared a single time. J is TRBJ2-7 and V is TRBV5-1; D is perhaps TRBD1 (5 bases). With 5 bases removed from V and 5 bases from J, the gap between germline ends came to 14 bases. The CDR3 sequence is 13 residues long. Germline V gene data show CDR1 as SGHRS and CDR2 as YFSETQ. The DNA for the CDR3 is TGCGCCAGCAGTCGCAGGGTGGTCGACGAGCAGTACTTC. It translates to CASSRRVVDEQYF.

The chain uses TRBV7-9 and TRBJ2-4; the D is unclear. With 1 base removed from V and 0 bases from J, the gap between germline ends came to 7 bases. The CDR3 has 15 amino acids. Germline loops: CDR1 SEHNR, CDR2 FQNEAQ (reference sequence). The CDR3 region has the DNA TGTGCCAGCAGCTTAGTCACGGGAGCCAAAAACATTCAGTACTTC. Its translation is CASSLVTGAKNIQYF.

This chain joins TRBV19 and TRBJ1-5, with TRBD1 matching 11 bases. CDR1 LNHDA and CDR2 SQIVND come from the germline V gene (reference sequence). V gave up 6 bases and J gave up 5 bases; unmatched junction bases: 0. The CDR3 spans 13 residues. The CDR3 region has the DNA TGTGCCAGTAGGGACAGGGGGCATCAGCCCCAGCATTTT. Translated, it gives CASRDRGHQPQHF.

This rearrangement joins TRBV7-3 to TRBJ1-1; 8 bases align to TRBD1. Per germline, CDR1 SGHTA and CDR2 FQGTGA. This CDR3 is 14 amino acids long. V gave up 3 bases and J gave up 3 bases; unmatched junction bases: 3. CDR3 bases: TGTGCCAGCAGCTTTGACAGGGGTGACACTGAAGCTTTCTTT. Encoded protein: CASSFDRGDTEAFF.